The 13 T cell receptor beta chains in this list originate from one sample, sequenced in a study of regulatory T cells in long-lasting Graves disease. TCR beta libraries were built with iRepertoire HTBI primers and Arm-PCR of CDR3 regions. From the multiplex PCR reads, TCRdb called clonotypes with MiXCR, one entry per CDR3 protein. There are 400,000 to 500,000 distinct CDR3 sequences in the sample; approximately 14% occur only once, and roughly 18% lies in the top ten. Documented time point: newly diagnosed GD, antithyroid drugs for less than 3 months. Preparation of the TCR library used RNA extracted from PBMCs. This sample was shared with a second study, whose subject was T cells in Graves' hyperthyroidism and ophthalmopathy.

Material: peripheral blood mononuclear cells (PBMCs), obtained at new diagnosis, from a patient treated with antithyroid drugs. These receptors originate from a woman between 50 and 59 years old with Graves disease.

The chain links TRBV3-1 to TRBJ1-3; no clear D gene. V lost 4 bases and J lost 4, with 11 bases in between. Per the germline V gene, CDR1 is LGHDT and CDR2 is YNNKEL (reference sequence). The length of the CDR3 is 14 residues. CDR3 DNA sequence: TGTGCCAGCAGCCCGAGAGACGGAGGAAACACCATATATTTT. Its protein is CASSPRDGGNTIYF.

This clonotype came up many times. The DNA for the CDR3 is TGTGCCAGCAGCTTAGCCGGAGGGGCCAATCAGCCCCAGCATTTT. It yields the protein CASSLAGGANQPQHF. The chain links TRBV7-8 to TRBJ1-5; possibly TRBD1 for D (5 bases). CDR3 length: 15 amino acids. The V end was cut by 0 bases, the J end by 3 bases, with 9 bases between. The germline CDR1 and CDR2 sequences are SGHVS and FQNEAQ.

At least ten counts were recorded for this clonotype. The chain uses TRBV7-7 and TRBJ2-3, with 13 positions matching TRBD2. CDR3 size: 16 residues. Germline-derived CDR1 and CDR2 are SSHAT and FNYEAQ (reference sequence). Trimming cost V 5 bases and J 2 bases; bases outside gene matches: 4. The CDR3 nucleotides read TGTGCCAGCAGCCAGGGACTAGCGGGACCCACAGATACGCAGTATTTT. It encodes CASSQGLAGPTDTQYF.

This clonotype has more than one count but fewer than ten. A much more abundant neighbour one base away suggests this may be a read error. The chain links TRBV27 to TRBJ1-5; D ambiguous. This CDR3 comprises 14 residues. The V end lost 2 bases, the J end lost 0 bases, and 5 bases lay between the germline ends. From germline, CDR1 is MNHEY and CDR2 SMNVEV (reference sequence). The CDR3 loop reads CASSLKDSNQPQHF. The CDR3 DNA reads as TGTGCCAGCAGTTTAAAGGATAGCAATCAGCCCCAGCATTTT.

Notes on this clonotype: A single base separates this from a much larger clone, so it may be a read error. The gene calls are TRBV7-9 and TRBJ2-3; D unresolved. Judging by the DNA end, TRBJ1-5 fits better; the J call may be wrong. The CDR3 runs to 14 residues. The V gene's germline CDR1 is SEHNR and CDR2 FQNEAQ (reference sequence). Here the CDR3 reads CASSSIAATDTQHF. As DNA, the CDR3 is TGTGCCAGCAGCTCAATAGCGGCTACAGATACGCAGCATTTT.

The V call is TRBV25-1, the J call TRBJ2-1; TRBD1 might be the D (5 bases). Germline lookup yields CDR1 MGHDK and CDR2 SYGVNS. Trimming pared 2 bases from V and 11 bases from J, leaving 16 bases between. The CDR3 extends over 14 amino acids. The CDR3 sequence: CASSERPDSTQQFF. The CDR3 coding sequence is TGTGCCAGCAGTGAACGCCCAGACAGCACCCAGCAGTTCTTC. The full variable domain, its missing parts supplied by reference TRBV25-1 and TRBJ2-1, is EADIYQTPRYLVIGTGKKITLECSQTMGHDKMYWYQQDPGMELHLIHYSYGVNSTEKGDLSSESTVSRIRTEHFPLTLESARPSHTSQYLCASSERPDSTQQFFGPGTRLTVL.

The chain links TRBV30 to TRBJ2-2, with D possibly being TRBD2 (5 bases). This CDR3 region has 12 residues. Trimming removed 6 bases at V and 1 base at J, with 6 bases between. Germline CDR1 reads GTSNPN; CDR2 reads SVGIG (reference sequence). This chain's CDR3 is CACRENTGELFF. The CDR3, as DNA: TGTGCCTGCCGGGAGAACACCGGGGAGCTGTTTTTT.

A few counts support this clonotype. This chain uses TRBV13 with TRBJ1-3, with D possibly being TRBD1 (5 bases). V lost 8 bases, J lost 3 bases, and 26 bases lay in between. CDR3 length equals 18 residues. Germline CDR1 is PRHDT and CDR2 is FYEKMQ (reference sequence). The CDR3 reads CASGSNGDAWKVGNTIYF. The CDR3, as DNA: TGTGCCAGCGGTTCGAACGGGGACGCCTGGAAGGTTGGAAACACCATATATTTT.

This clonotype was detected a few times. The J gene is TRBJ2-7, the V gene TRBV2; D not certain. The CDR3 has 16 amino acids. The germline CDR1 and CDR2 sequences are SNHLY and FYNNEI. The ends were cut back, 6 bases at V and 1 base at J, with 19 bases in the middle. The CDR3 DNA reads as TGTGCCAGCAGCTTGAGTGGCGGCCCATTTTCCTACGAGCAGTACTTC. It encodes CASSLSGGPFSYEQYF.

In this sample, this clonotype turned up many times. This chain connects TRBV10-3 to TRBJ2-7; TRBD1 or TRBD2 may be the D gene (6 bases each). Trimming cost V 9 bases and J 5 bases, with 23 bases left between them. Per germline, CDR1 ENHRY and CDR2 SYGVKD. The CDR3 extends over 15 amino acids. The CDR3 sequence: CAIRGARAGDDEQYF. The CDR3 DNA sequence: TGTGCCATTAGGGGGGCTCGGGCAGGGGACGACGAGCAGTACTTC.

Remarks on this clonotype: A much larger clone lies one base from this, so it may be a read error. The rearrangement joins TRBV3-1 to TRBJ2-1; 7 positions agree with TRBD2. Looked up from germline, CDR1 is LGHDT and CDR2 is YNNKEL (reference sequence). V gave up 1 base and J gave up 2 bases; unmatched junction bases: 5. This CDR3 comprises 16 residues. CDR3 coding DNA: TGTGCCAGCAGCCAAGGCGCGACTAGCACCTACAATGAGCAGTTCTTC. This sequence encodes CASSQGATSTYNEQFF.

This clonotype was observed many times. The chain has TRBV28 and TRBJ1-5, with D possibly TRBD1 on 5 matching bases. V was trimmed by 8 bases and J by 0 bases, leaving 11 bases between them. Germline CDR1 MDHEN, CDR2 SYDVKM. This CDR3 is 14 amino acids long. For the CDR3, the DNA is TGTGCCAGCCGCACCGGGGGTAGCAATCAGCCCCAGCATTTT. This gives the protein CASRTGGSNQPQHF.

This chain joins TRBV24-1 and TRBJ1-2; the match to TRBD1 covers 9 bases. V was pared by 4 bases and J by 5 bases, with 13 bases of the junction left unmatched. This CDR3 has 17 amino acids. Germline CDR1 and CDR2: KGHDR and SFDVKD. DNA of the CDR3: TGTGCCACCAGTGAGGCCCCCGGGACAGGGACTCATTATGGCTACACCTTC. It translates to CATSEAPGTGTHYGYTF.